Listed below are T cell receptor beta chains from one sample, sequenced in a study of vaccination and CD4 T cells after COVID-19. Via MiXCR, TCRdb re-called the PCR reads, giving one row per CDR3 protein. Counted here are fewer than 15,000 distinct CDR3 sequences, around half occurring once; the ten biggest clones make up approximately 26%. Their antigen targets remain unknown. The material was cultured CD4+ T cells from blood, obtained after SARS-CoV-2 vaccination. These receptors originate from a human donor with COVID-19. Each CDR3 is given with its conserved first and last residue. The D gene is left open where the match is weak. The size of a clone is reported for some rows only, either as once, few or many, or as a class for expanded clones.

>.|TRBV7-8|.|TRBJ1-2|15
TGTGCCAGCAGCTTATCCCCCGGAGCTAACTATGGCTACACCTTC
CASSLSPGANYGYTF
>few|TRBV6-4|.|TRBJ2-2|17
TGTGCCAGCACCTCAAGGAGGGATCTTCGAAACACCGGGGAGCTGTTTTTT
CASTSRRDLRNTGELFF
>.|TRBV28|.|TRBJ1-2|12
TGTGCCAGCAGTACAGGGAGTCTGGGCTACACCTTC
CASSTGSLGYTF
>.|TRBV10-1|TRBD2|TRBJ2-3|16
TGCGCCAGCAGTGCAGGACTAGCGGGGGGGCTCTATACGCAGTATTTT
CASSAGLAGGLYTQYF
>.|TRBV12-5|TRBD1|TRBJ1-1|17
TGTGCTAGTGCCCTCTGGGAGGGGACAGCAATGAACACTGAAGCTTTCTTT
CASALWEGTAMNTEAFF
>.|TRBV4-1|TRBD2|TRBJ2-5|16
TGCGCCAGCAGCCAAGGCCTAGCGGGGGGGCCCGAGACCCAGTACTTC
CASSQGLAGGPETQYF
>.|TRBV7-6|.|TRBJ1-6|17
TGTGCCAGCAGCTTAATTATCCGGAATCTCTATAATTCACCCCTCCACTTT
CASSLIIRNLYNSPLHF
>.|TRBV20-1|.|TRBJ2-7|13
TGCAGTGCTTCCGTTGGACAGTACTACGAGCAGTACTTC
CSASVGQYYEQYF
>few|TRBV7-2|.|TRBJ2-5|13
TGTGCCAGCAGCCCGGGACCGGGGGAGACCCAGTACTTC
CASSPGPGETQYF
>.|TRBV20-1|TRBD2|TRBJ2-3|17
TGCAGTGCTAGAGTAGCGGGGGGGCCTAGTCTACTAGATACGCAGTATTTT
CSARVAGGPSLLDTQYF
>once|TRBV5-4|.|TRBJ2-5|14
TGTGCCAGCAGCTTGGCAGGGGCCCAAGAGACCCAGTACTTC
CASSLAGAQETQYF
>.|TRBV6-1|TRBD1|TRBJ2-5|15
TGTGCCAGCAGGAGGCAGGGGGCTTATCAAGAGACCCAGTACTTC
CASRRQGAYQETQYF
>.|TRBV20-1|TRBD2|TRBJ2-3|13
TGCAGGGGAGGGGAGGCTAGCTGGGATACGCAGTATTTT
CRGGEASWDTQYF
>few|TRBV6-5|.|TRBJ1-1|13
TGTGCCAGCAGTTACACCCCAGGGTACCAAGCTTTCTTT
CASSYTPGYQAFF
>few|TRBV5-1|.|TRBJ2-5|15
TGCGCCAGCAGCCAGAACATCGGACAGCAAGAGACCCAGTACTTC
CASSQNIGQQETQYF
>.|TRBV19|.|TRBJ2-1|15
TGTGCCAGTACCAGGACAGACCTCAATTCGGGTGAGCAGTTCTTC
CASTRTDLNSGEQFF
>.|TRBV14|.|TRBJ1-6|15
TGTGCCAGCAGCCGACCAGGAAGGACCAATTCACCCCTCCACTTT
CASSRPGRTNSPLHF
>few|TRBV30|.|TRBJ1-2|13
TGTGCCTGGAGTGTATCCCTGGGGCTTGGCTACACCTTC
CAWSVSLGLGYTF
>.|TRBV6-1|.|TRBJ1-1|15
TGTGCCAGCAGTACGAGTCAGGGCTGGAACACTGAAGCTTTCTTT
CASSTSQGWNTEAFF
>few|TRBV10-2|TRBD1|TRBJ1-2|15
TGCGCCAGCAGTGACCCGCCAGGGGGTAACTATGGCTACACCTTC
CASSDPPGGNYGYTF
>.|TRBV27|.|TRBJ2-5|13
TGTGCCAGCAGAGCCACTTGGCAAGAGACCCAGTACTTC
CASRATWQETQYF
>few|TRBV6-1|.|TRBJ1-5|15
TGTGCCAGCAGCGATTGGGGGGGCAAGGATCAGCCCCAGCATTTT
CASSDWGGKDQPQHF
>.|TRBV25-1|.|TRBJ1-2|13
TGTGCCAGCAGTGTCGGGACGGACTATGGCTACACCTTC
CASSVGTDYGYTF